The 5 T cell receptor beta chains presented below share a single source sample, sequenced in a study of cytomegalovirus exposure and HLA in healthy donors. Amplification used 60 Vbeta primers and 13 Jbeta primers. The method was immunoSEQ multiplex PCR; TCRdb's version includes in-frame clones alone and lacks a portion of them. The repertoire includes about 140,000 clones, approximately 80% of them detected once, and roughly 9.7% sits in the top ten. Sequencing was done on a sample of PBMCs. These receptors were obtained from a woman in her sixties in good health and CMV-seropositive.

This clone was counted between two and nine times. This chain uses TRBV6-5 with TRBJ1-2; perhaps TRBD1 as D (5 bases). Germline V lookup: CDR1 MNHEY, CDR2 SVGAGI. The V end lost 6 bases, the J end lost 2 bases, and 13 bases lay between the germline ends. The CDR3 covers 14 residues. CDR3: CASRRTKGNYGYTF. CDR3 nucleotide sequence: TGTGCCAGCAGACGTACCAAGGGGAACTATGGCTACACCTTC.

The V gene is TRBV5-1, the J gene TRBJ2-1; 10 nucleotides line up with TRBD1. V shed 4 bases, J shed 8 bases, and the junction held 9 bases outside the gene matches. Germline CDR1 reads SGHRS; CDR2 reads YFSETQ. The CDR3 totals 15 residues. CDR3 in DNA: TGCGCCAGCAGCCCCGGGACAGGGGCACCAGATGAGCAGTTCTTC. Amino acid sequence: CASSPGTGAPDEQFF.

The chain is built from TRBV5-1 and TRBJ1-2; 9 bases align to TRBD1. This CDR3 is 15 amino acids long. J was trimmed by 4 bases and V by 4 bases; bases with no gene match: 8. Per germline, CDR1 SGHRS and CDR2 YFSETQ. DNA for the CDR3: TGCGCCAGCAGCGTCTCCGGGACAGGGTTCTATGGCTACACCTTC. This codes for CASSVSGTGFYGYTF.

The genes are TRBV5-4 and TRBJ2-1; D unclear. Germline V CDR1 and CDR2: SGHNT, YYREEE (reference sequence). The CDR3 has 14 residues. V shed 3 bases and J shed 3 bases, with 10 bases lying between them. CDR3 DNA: TGTGCCAGCAGCTCTGCGACAAACTACAATGAGCAGTTCTTC. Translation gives CASSSATNYNEQFF.

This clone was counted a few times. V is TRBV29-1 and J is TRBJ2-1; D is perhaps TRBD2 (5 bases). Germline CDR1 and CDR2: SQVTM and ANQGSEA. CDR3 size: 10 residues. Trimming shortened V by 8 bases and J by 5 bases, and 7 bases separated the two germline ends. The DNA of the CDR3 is TGCAGCCTGAGGGACAATGAGCAGTTCTTC. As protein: CSLRDNEQFF.